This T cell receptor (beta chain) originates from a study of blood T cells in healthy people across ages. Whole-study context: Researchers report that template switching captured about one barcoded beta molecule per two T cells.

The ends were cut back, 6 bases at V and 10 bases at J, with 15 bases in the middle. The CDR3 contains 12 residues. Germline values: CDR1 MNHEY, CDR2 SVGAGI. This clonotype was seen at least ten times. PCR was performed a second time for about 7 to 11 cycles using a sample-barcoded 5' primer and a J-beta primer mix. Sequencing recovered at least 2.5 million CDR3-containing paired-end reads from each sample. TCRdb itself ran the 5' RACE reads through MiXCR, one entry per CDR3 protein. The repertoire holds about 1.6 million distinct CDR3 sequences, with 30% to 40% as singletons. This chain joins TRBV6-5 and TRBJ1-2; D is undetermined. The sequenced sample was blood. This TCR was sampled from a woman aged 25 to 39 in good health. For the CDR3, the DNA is TGTGCCAGCAGAACCCCTCGAGATGACTACACCTTC. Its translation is CASRTPRDDYTF.